The entry below gives a single TCR beta chain sequence along with its context. Its antigen is unidentified. This specimen belongs to a study of shared clonotypes between healthy human individuals. Study results and caveats: The sampled material consisted only of blood, and tissue repertoires are likely to differ. For sorted subsets, rarefaction showed incomplete sequencing despite large depth.

With V trimmed by 3 bases and J by 2 bases, 5 bases remained unmatched. The CDR3 has 16 amino acids. CDR1 SGHRS and CDR2 YFSETQ come from the germline V gene. TCRdb keeps only in-frame clones here, not all; method: immunoSEQ multiplex PCR. Seen here are around 1,000,000 clones, approximately 77% observed once, and the top ten hold 0.89%. The V call is TRBV5-1, the J call TRBJ2-3; 11 nucleotides agree with TRBD2. This sequence was found in a man younger than 35 in good health. Some clones in this sample may be carry-over from other donors' samples. The sequencing input was memory CD4+ T cells from PBMCs. This sample's subset: CD45RA-negative fraction. CDR3 protein: CASSSLAGDPTDTQYF. The CDR3 DNA reads as TGCGCCAGCAGCTCACTAGCGGGAGACCCCACAGATACGCAGTATTTT.